This note documents a single T cell receptor (beta chain) sequence. Antigen: not known. An input of roughly 0.5 to 1 ug of RNA was subjected to reverse transcription using random hexamers. Amplification of the TCR beta CDR3 was carried out by immunoSEQ multiplex PCR, which spanned a total of 54 Vbeta and 13 Jbeta segments. MiXCR was run by TCRdb on the immunoSEQ multiplex PCR reads, yielding one entry per CDR3 protein. This table has some 130,000 distinct CDR3 sequences, more than 90% appearing once. The entry originates in a study of CD8 T cells in Susac syndrome. CD8+ and CD4+ T cells from blood underwent TCR beta sequencing. FACS was used to enrich TEMRA cells, whereas the CD8+ and CD4+ T cells were obtained by negative isolation. V was pared by 10 bases and J by 8 bases, with 12 bases of the junction left unmatched. Germline loops: CDR1 MNHEY, CDR2 SMNVEV (reference sequence). The CDR3 length is 14 residues.

Study-wide results and caveats: Acknowledgment was made by the study that its TCR sequencing and HLA analysis involved a relatively small number of individuals.

This chain joins TRBV27 and TRBJ2-1; 9 bases match TRBD1. This clonotype was sampled from a human donor in good health. Sequenced input: CD4+ T cells from PBMCs. CDR3 loop: CATLLKQGAYEQFF. Here the CDR3 DNA reads TGTGCCACTCTACTCAAACAGGGGGCTTATGAGCAGTTCTTC.